These T cell receptor beta chains were read from a single sample in a study of radiation and T cells in renal cell carcinoma. Sequencing was performed with immunoSEQ multiplex PCR; in TCRdb, only in-frame clones are kept and a portion is missing. The repertoire consists of about 130,000 clones, with more than 70% occurring once and the leading ten covering around 12%. The sequencing here drew on blood, taken from a patient whose treatment included radiotherapy and nephrectomy. The receptors were gathered from a woman aged 45-65 years with renal cell carcinoma. Each CDR3 is given with its conserved first and last residue. A D gene is named only where the DNA matches it firmly. A row's size may be missing; if present it is once, few, many or a size class.

v_call: TRBV5-4
j_call: TRBJ2-3
d_call: .
clone_size: .
cdr3_nt: TGTGCCAGCAGCTTGGTGGGACAAGGTAGCACAGATACGCAGTATTTT
cdr3_aa: CASSLVGQGSTDTQYF

v_call: TRBV11-3
j_call: TRBJ2-2
d_call: TRBD1
clone_size: once
cdr3_nt: TGTGCCAGCAGTCCCGGGACAGGGAACACCGGGGAGCTGTTTTTT
cdr3_aa: CASSPGTGNTGELFF

v_call: TRBV12-2
j_call: TRBJ1-3
d_call: .
clone_size: .
cdr3_nt: TGTGCAAGTCGCGCCCAGGGGTTTGGAAACACCATATATTTT
cdr3_aa: CASRAQGFGNTIYF

v_call: TRBV9
j_call: TRBJ2-6
d_call: TRBD1
clone_size: .
cdr3_nt: TGTGCCAGCAGCCCCCAGGGGGCGCCTAACTCTGGGGCCAACGTCCTGACTTTC
cdr3_aa: CASSPQGAPNSGANVLTF

v_call: TRBV19
j_call: TRBJ2-4
d_call: .
clone_size: few
cdr3_nt: TGTGCCAGTAAGGAACGCACCCTGGGGAACATTCAGTACTTC
cdr3_aa: CASKERTLGNIQYF

v_call: TRBV6-5
j_call: TRBJ2-5
d_call: .
clone_size: .
cdr3_nt: TGTGCCAGCAGTCCTGGACAAAGAAGAGAGACCCAGTACTTC
cdr3_aa: CASSPGQRRETQYF

v_call: TRBV27
j_call: TRBJ1-5
d_call: .
clone_size: .
cdr3_nt: TGTGCCAGCAGCAGCTCAGGGAATCAGCCCCAGCATTTT
cdr3_aa: CASSSSGNQPQHF

v_call: TRBV5-4
j_call: TRBJ1-1
d_call: .
clone_size: .
cdr3_nt: TGTGCCAGCAGCTTGGATCTACTAAGGGACACTGAAGCTTTCTTT
cdr3_aa: CASSLDLLRDTEAFF

v_call: TRBV18
j_call: TRBJ2-7
d_call: TRBD2
clone_size: .
cdr3_nt: TGTGCCAGCTCACCACCGTTAGCGGGGGAGCAGTACTTC
cdr3_aa: CASSPPLAGEQYF

v_call: TRBV11-2
j_call: TRBJ2-4
d_call: .
clone_size: .
cdr3_nt: TGTGCCAGCAGCTTAGACTCCGAAAACATTCAGTACTTC
cdr3_aa: CASSLDSENIQYF

v_call: TRBV5-1
j_call: TRBJ1-2
d_call: .
clone_size: .
cdr3_nt: TGCGCCAGCAGCTGGGGGGATCCCTATGGCTACACCTTC
cdr3_aa: CASSWGDPYGYTF

v_call: TRBV30
j_call: TRBJ1-5
d_call: .
clone_size: .
cdr3_nt: TGTGCCTGGAGTAGGGGACACAATAATCAGCCCCAGCATTTT
cdr3_aa: CAWSRGHNNQPQHF

v_call: TRBV27
j_call: TRBJ2-2
d_call: .
clone_size: .
cdr3_nt: TGTGCCAGTAGCCCGGGTGGGCGGGCGGTCGGGGAGCTGTTTTTT
cdr3_aa: CASSPGGRAVGELFF

v_call: TRBV6-5
j_call: TRBJ2-7
d_call: .
clone_size: .
cdr3_nt: TGTGCCAGCAGTTACTCGGGGAAGGGAGACAGGTACTTC
cdr3_aa: CASSYSGKGDRYF

v_call: TRBV19
j_call: TRBJ1-1
d_call: .
clone_size: .
cdr3_nt: TGTGCCAGTAGCCCAGAGGATACTGAAGCTTTCTTT
cdr3_aa: CASSPEDTEAFF

v_call: TRBV5-4
j_call: TRBJ2-5
d_call: TRBD2
clone_size: once
cdr3_nt: TGTGCCAGCAGCTTCGGCCAGGGCAGTAAAGGGAGGGCCCAGTACTTC
cdr3_aa: CASSFGQGSKGRAQYF

v_call: TRBV2
j_call: TRBJ2-7
d_call: .
clone_size: few
cdr3_nt: TGTGCCAGCAGTGGGCTGGGAAGGAGTGGGGGCTACGAGCAGTACTTC
cdr3_aa: CASSGLGRSGGYEQYF

v_call: TRBV11-3
j_call: TRBJ2-1
d_call: .
clone_size: .
cdr3_nt: TGTGCCAGCAGCTTAGATCCAGGCGGGGGCAACAATGAGCAGTTCTTC
cdr3_aa: CASSLDPGGGNNEQFF

v_call: TRBV27
j_call: TRBJ1-6
d_call: .
clone_size: .
cdr3_nt: TGTGCCAGCAGTTCAGGGTATAATTCACCCCTCCACTTT
cdr3_aa: CASSSGYNSPLHF

v_call: TRBV11-2
j_call: TRBJ2-2
d_call: .
clone_size: once
cdr3_nt: TGTGCCAGCAGCAAGACTGGGCAAAACACCGGGGAGCTGTTTTTT
cdr3_aa: CASSKTGQNTGELFF

v_call: TRBV6-4
j_call: TRBJ1-6
d_call: .
clone_size: once
cdr3_nt: TGTGCCAGCAGTGATGGGGTTGAGTCACCCCTCCACTTT
cdr3_aa: CASSDGVESPLHF

v_call: TRBV9
j_call: TRBJ2-1
d_call: .
clone_size: .
cdr3_nt: TGTGCCAGCAGCGTAGACAGTTATAGCTCCTACAATGAGCAGTTCTTC
cdr3_aa: CASSVDSYSSYNEQFF

v_call: TRBV2
j_call: TRBJ2-1
d_call: TRBD1
clone_size: .
cdr3_nt: TGTGCCAGCAGTATCGAGCCGGGACAGGGCCGAAAATCCTACAATGAGCAGTTCTTC
cdr3_aa: CASSIEPGQGRKSYNEQFF

v_call: TRBV7-2
j_call: TRBJ1-1
d_call: .
clone_size: .
cdr3_nt: TGTGCCAGCAGACCTGACGGCTCAAGGGTTGAAGCTTTCTTT
cdr3_aa: CASRPDGSRVEAFF

v_call: TRBV19
j_call: TRBJ2-7
d_call: TRBD1
clone_size: .
cdr3_nt: TGTGCCAGTAGTCCAGGGGGCGCTCCCAACGAGCAGTACTTC
cdr3_aa: CASSPGGAPNEQYF

v_call: TRBV5-1
j_call: TRBJ2-2
d_call: .
clone_size: .
cdr3_nt: TGCGCCAGCACCCTCCCCGGTGAGAGCCTTACCGGGGAGCTGTTTTTT
cdr3_aa: CASTLPGESLTGELFF

v_call: TRBV6-1
j_call: TRBJ1-1
d_call: .
clone_size: .
cdr3_nt: TGTGCCAGCAGTGAACTCGGACAGCACATGAACACTGAAGCTTTCTTT
cdr3_aa: CASSELGQHMNTEAFF

v_call: TRBV2
j_call: TRBJ2-3
d_call: .
clone_size: .
cdr3_nt: TGTGCCAGCAGTGAAGCACGACAGTTGGATACGCAGTATTTT
cdr3_aa: CASSEARQLDTQYF

v_call: TRBV6-6
j_call: TRBJ1-2
d_call: .
clone_size: .
cdr3_nt: TGTGCCAGCGGGCCCCCGGGGCGAAACTATGGCTACACCTTC
cdr3_aa: CASGPPGRNYGYTF

v_call: TRBV7-8
j_call: TRBJ2-2
d_call: .
clone_size: .
cdr3_nt: TGTGCCAGCAGCTTAGTGGGAGCGAACACCGGGGAGCTGTTTTTT
cdr3_aa: CASSLVGANTGELFF

v_call: TRBV21-1
j_call: TRBJ1-2
d_call: .
clone_size: .
cdr3_nt: TGTGCCAGCAGCGGACCTTCTAACTATGGCTACACCTTC
cdr3_aa: CASSGPSNYGYTF

v_call: TRBV7-8
j_call: TRBJ2-7
d_call: TRBD1
clone_size: .
cdr3_nt: TGTGCCAGCAGCCCCCTGACAGGGATGGGGGAGCAGTACTTC
cdr3_aa: CASSPLTGMGEQYF

v_call: TRBV11-2
j_call: TRBJ2-3
d_call: TRBD2
clone_size: .
cdr3_nt: TGTGCCAGCAGCTTTGGGACTAGCGGGGGCGATACGCAGTATTTT
cdr3_aa: CASSFGTSGGDTQYF

v_call: TRBV21-1
j_call: TRBJ1-1
d_call: .
clone_size: .
cdr3_nt: TGTGCCAGCAGCAAAAGGGGTTGGGAAGGCCCCATGAACACTGAAGCTTTCTTT
cdr3_aa: CASSKRGWEGPMNTEAFF

v_call: TRBV7-8
j_call: TRBJ2-5
d_call: .
clone_size: .
cdr3_nt: TGTGCCAGCAGCTTAGGACTGGGTGAGACCCAGTACTTC
cdr3_aa: CASSLGLGETQYF

v_call: TRBV4-1
j_call: TRBJ1-1
d_call: .
clone_size: .
cdr3_nt: TGCGCCAGCAGCCAAGAAAACATGTATGGGACTGAAGCTTTCTTT
cdr3_aa: CASSQENMYGTEAFF

v_call: TRBV4-2
j_call: TRBJ1-4
d_call: .
clone_size: .
cdr3_nt: TGTGCCAGCAGCCAAGCCGGGGTGGGGACTGAAAAACTGTTTTTT
cdr3_aa: CASSQAGVGTEKLFF